The 21 T cell receptor beta chains presented below share a single source sample, sequenced in a study of Graves' ophthalmopathy and Graves' hyperthyroidism. TCR beta CDR3 regions were amplified from RNA transcripts. The authors performed first-round RT-PCR with HTBI primers and then a second-round multiplex PCR. TCRdb re-analysed the multiplex PCR reads in MiXCR, keeping a single row per CDR3 protein. Of hundreds of thousands of distinct CDR3 sequences listed, around 20% are singletons. The sequenced sample consisted of peripheral blood. The receptors shown here come from a young woman with stable Graves' hyperthyroidism.

CDR3 sequence: CASSLGGAREQFF. The CDR3 DNA reads as TGTGCCAGCAGCTTAGGAGGGGCTAGAGAGCAGTTCTTC. This chain uses TRBV13 with TRBJ2-1; possibly TRBD1 for D (5 bases). The CDR3 has 13 amino acids. The V gene's germline CDR1 is PRHDT and CDR2 FYEKMQ (reference sequence). The V end was cut by 0 bases, the J end by 10 bases, with 10 bases between.

This clonotype was recorded many times. In this CDR3 the conserved last residue, phenylalanine or tryptophan, is missing, so a read error is likely. This sequence joins TRBV28 and TRBJ1-5, with TRBD1 as a possible D gene (5 bases). The V gene lost 2 bases and the J gene lost 4 bases, with 12 bases spanning the gap. This CDR3 region has 15 residues. CDR1 is MDHEN and CDR2 is SYDVKM in the germline V gene. The CDR3 here is CASSLPGPGNQPQHL. As DNA, the CDR3 is TGTGCCAGCAGTTTACCCGGGCCAGGGAATCAGCCCCAGCATCTT.

V gene TRBV12-3 or TRBV12-4 combines with J gene TRBJ2-7; D is unclear. The length of the CDR3 is 14 residues. Trimming removed 2 bases from V and 6 bases from J, with 14 bases in between. The CDR3 here is CASSLRRTAGEQYF. The CDR3 DNA reads as TGTGCCAGCAGTTTACGACGGACGGCCGGCGAGCAGTACTTC.

There are many counts of this clonotype. The rearrangement joins TRBV30 to TRBJ1-1; D is possibly TRBD1 (5 bases). From germline, CDR1 is GTSNPN and CDR2 SVGIG (reference sequence). The CDR3 covers 13 residues. V shed 4 bases and J shed 3 bases, with 12 bases lying between them. The CDR3 region has the DNA TGTGCCTGGACCAGGGACGGGGACACTGAAGCTTTCTTT. Protein product: CAWTRDGDTEAFF.

This clonotype was counted at least ten times. The CDR3 reads CASSLGDRGYEQYF. The CDR3 DNA reads as TGTGCCAGCAGTTTAGGGGACAGGGGTTACGAGCAGTACTTC. The gene calls are TRBV12-3 or TRBV12-4 and TRBJ2-7, with TRBD1 matching 10 bases. Trimming at V came to 1 base and at J to 4 bases, leaving 1 base not matched to a gene. The CDR3 runs to 14 residues.

The sample holds a few counts of this clonotype. This chain uses TRBV6-2 or TRBV6-3 with TRBJ2-7; 9 nucleotides align to TRBD2. The CDR3 totals 16 residues. V trimming: 5 bases; J trimming: 7 bases; junction bases outside the gene matches: 15. Germline CDR1 MNHEY, CDR2 SVGEGT. DNA for the CDR3: TGTGCCAGCAGTAATCCGGGACTAGCCAGCTTGGGTGAGCAGTACTTC. This sequence encodes CASSNPGLASLGEQYF.

This clonotype was counted many times. This chain connects TRBV6-1 to TRBJ2-5; maybe TRBD2 (6 bases). The germline V gene encodes CDR1 MNHNS and CDR2 SASEGT. CDR3 size: 15 residues. V was clipped by 1 base and J by 6 bases, with 15 bases between them. CDR3: CASSEGLGSLKTQYF. For the CDR3, the DNA is TGTGCCAGCAGTGAAGGGCTCGGGAGTTTAAAGACCCAGTACTTC.

V and J are TRBV11-2 and TRBJ1-1, with D unclear. With 5 bases removed from V and 9 bases from J, the gap between germline ends came to 7 bases. The CDR3 consists of 10 residues. Germline CDR1 reads SGHAT; CDR2 reads FQNNGV. This CDR3 is CASSAPQAFF. Here the CDR3 DNA reads TGTGCCAGCAGCGCGCCCCAAGCTTTCTTT.

This clonotype was counted ten times or more. The J gene is TRBJ2-7, the V gene TRBV7-9; 11 bases fit TRBD2. CDR3 length: 15 residues. Per the germline V gene, CDR1 is SEHNR and CDR2 is FQNEAQ (reference sequence). Trimming took 5 bases from V and 3 from J; bases not matched to a gene: 6. CDR3 amino acids: CASSPPGTSGYEQYF. CDR3 nucleotides: TGTGCCAGCAGCCCGCCGGGGACTAGCGGCTACGAGCAGTACTTC.

This clonotype was seen at least ten times. The chain links TRBV6-1 to TRBJ1-2; no clear D. CDR1 MNHNS and CDR2 SASEGT come from the germline V gene. Trimming took off 2 bases at V and 10 bases at J, with 11 bases between the two ends. The CDR3 totals 12 residues. In DNA form, the CDR3 reads TGTGCCAGCAGTGAATATGGGGTGGACTACACCTTC. This translates into CASSEYGVDYTF.

This clonotype has a count of ten or more. The V and J genes are TRBV7-9 and TRBJ1-1; maybe TRBD1 (6 bases). Looked up from germline, CDR1 is SEHNR and CDR2 is FQNEAQ (reference sequence). The CDR3 sequence is 14 residues long. Trimming took off 8 bases at V and 1 base at J, with 14 bases between the two ends. This chain's CDR3 is CASWAGARNTEAFF. Written as DNA, the CDR3 is TGTGCCAGCTGGGCAGGGGCTAGGAACACTGAAGCTTTCTTT.

The CDR3 spells CASSTVGVGTPLHF. DNA of the CDR3: TGTGCCAGCAGCACCGTCGGGGTCGGGACACCCCTCCACTTT. The V call is TRBV11-2, the J call TRBJ1-6; D gene uncertain. V gave up 5 bases and J gave up 11 bases, with 16 bases separating them. Germline V CDR1 and CDR2: SGHAT, FQNNGV. The CDR3 covers 14 residues.

There are many counts of this clonotype. The gene calls are TRBV29-1 and TRBJ1-1, with D hard to call. V was cut by 4 bases and J by 2 bases, with 11 bases left in between. The CDR3 loop spans 13 amino acids. Germline CDR1 reads SQVTM; CDR2 reads ANQGSEA. CDR3 loop: CSVVHPSNTEAFF. DNA for the CDR3: TGCAGCGTTGTCCACCCAAGCAACACTGAAGCTTTCTTT. The entire variable domain, with the rest obtained from reference TRBV29-1 and TRBJ1-1, is as follows: SAVISQKPSRDICQRGTSLTIQCQVDSQVTMMFWYRQQPGQSLTLIATANQGSEATYESGFVIDKFPISRPNLTFSTLTVSNMSPEDSSIYLCSVVHPSNTEAFFGQGTRLTVV.

This clonotype was recorded a few times. The chain combines TRBV6-2 or TRBV6-3 with TRBJ2-7; a weak D match, TRBD2 (5 bases). V was clipped by 2 bases and J by 4 bases, with 15 bases between them. Germline values: CDR1 MNHEY, CDR2 SVGEGT. The CDR3 runs 15 residues. The CDR3 DNA is TGTGCCAGCAGTTACAAAGGCGGGTCGATGTACGAGCAGTACTTC. Amino acid sequence: CASSYKGGSMYEQYF.

Notes on this clonotype: This CDR3 fails to terminate in the conserved phenylalanine or tryptophan, so it likely reflects a read error. The chain joins TRBV12-3 or TRBV12-4 to TRBJ2-2; 11 bases match TRBD1. J was trimmed by 7 bases and V by 7 bases; bases with no gene match: 8. The CDR3 extends over 15 amino acids. The CDR3 sequence: CASNPGQGVIGELFY. CDR3 nucleotides: TGTGCCAGCAATCCGGGACAGGGGGTTATCGGGGAGCTGTTTTAT.

This clonotype occurred many times. The genes are TRBV7-2 and TRBJ1-1, with no clear D. The CDR3 loop spans 13 amino acids. Germline loops: CDR1 SGHTA, CDR2 FQGNSA. Trimming left V 5 bases short and J 8 bases short, with 15 bases between. In DNA form, the CDR3 reads TGTGCCAGCAGCAAGCAAGAACTATGGGAAGCTTTCTTT. It is translated as CASSKQELWEAFF.

The sample holds many counts of this clonotype. The chain links TRBV6-5 to TRBJ1-1; D unresolved. V lost 3 bases and J 4 bases, leaving 6 bases between the germline ends. Germline lookup yields CDR1 MNHEY and CDR2 SVGAGI. This CDR3 spans 12 amino acids. CDR3 residues: CASSYSVTEAFF. For the CDR3, the DNA is TGTGCCAGCAGTTATTCCGTCACTGAAGCTTTCTTT.

This clonotype was seen many times. The V gene is TRBV20-1, the J gene TRBJ2-5; 14 positions match TRBD2. The junction had 18 bases not matched to a gene; V was cut back by 7 bases and J by 5 bases. This CDR3 spans 18 amino acids. Germline-derived CDR1 and CDR2 are DFQATT and SNEGSKA (reference sequence). Written as DNA, the CDR3 is TGCAGTGGGATCACCGGGACTAGCGGGAGTTGGGGTCGGGAGACCCAGTACTTC. Its translation: CSGITGTSGSWGRETQYF.

This clonotype was seen many times. V and J are TRBV5-1 and TRBJ1-2, with a weak D call TRBD1 (6 bases). This CDR3 region has 15 residues. The germline V gene encodes CDR1 SGHRS and CDR2 YFSETQ. Between the trimmed V and J ends, which lost 1 base and 7 bases, there was a span of 17 bases. In DNA, the CDR3 is TGCGCCAGCAGCTTGTTAGTGGAACAGGGCGGTGGCTACACCTTC. Its translation is CASSLLVEQGGGYTF.

This clonotype turned up a few times. V is TRBV2 and J is TRBJ2-5; unclear D gene. Trimming removed 7 bases from V and 2 bases from J, with 14 bases in between. Per the germline V gene, CDR1 is SNHLY and CDR2 is FYNNEI. The CDR3 runs to 14 residues. The CDR3: CASKVGREQETQYF. CDR3 DNA sequence: TGTGCCAGCAAAGTGGGAAGGGAACAAGAGACCCAGTACTTC. The full variable domain, with the rest looked up from reference TRBV2 and TRBJ2-5, is EPEVTQTPSHQVTQMGQEVILRCVPISNHLYFYWYRQILGQKVEFLVSFYNNEISEKSEIFDDQFSVERPDGSNFTLKIRSTKLEDSAMYFCASKVGREQETQYFGPGTRLLVL.

This clonotype was counted at least ten times. The chain is built from TRBV2 and TRBJ2-4; TRBD2 aligns across 9 bases. This CDR3 spans 15 amino acids. Germline lookup yields CDR1 SNHLY and CDR2 FYNNEI. V lost 1 base to trimming and J lost 8 bases; unmatched junction nucleotides: 6. CDR3 sequence: CASSEVAGGVDIQYF. CDR3 bases: TGTGCCAGCAGTGAAGTTGCGGGAGGGGTTGACATTCAGTACTTC.